This T cell receptor (beta chain) was documented in a study of T cell clones after liver transplantation. The CDR3 spans 15 residues. After removal of 2 bases from V and 2 bases from J, the junction contained 3 bases not matched to a gene. Germline values: CDR1 MNHEY, CDR2 SMNVEV (reference sequence). Sequencing was performed with immunoSEQ multiplex PCR; in TCRdb, only in-frame clones are kept and a portion is missing. The data show around 19,000 clones, 80% to 90% seen once. The TCR originated in a human donor who received a liver transplant. The source was CD8+ T cells from blood, collected before liver transplant. The chain is built from TRBV27 and TRBJ2-7; TRBD1 matches at 10 bases. As DNA, the CDR3 is TGTGCCAGCAGTTTAATAGGGACAGGGGCCTACGAGCAGTACTTC. Protein product: CASSLIGTGAYEQYF.